The sequence of this T cell receptor beta chain was determined in a study of blood T cell repertoires in COVID-19. Trimming took 4 bases from V and 2 from J; bases not matched to a gene: 3. CDR1 is SGHNT and CDR2 is YYREEE in the germline V gene (reference sequence). The CDR3 is 15 residues long. The assay was immunoSEQ multiplex PCR, and TCRdb's table has in-frame clones only and misses some. This sample has 70,000 to 85,000 clones, with roughly 80% found just once. The gene calls are TRBV5-4 and TRBJ1-3; 10 bases fit TRBD1. The sequence came from an elderly woman with acute or convalescent COVID-19. The source material was peripheral blood. Here the CDR3 reads CASSGGTGAGNTIYF. DNA of the CDR3: TGTGCCAGCAGCGGCGGGACAGGGGCTGGAAACACCATATATTTT.